This TCR beta chain came from a study of T-cell reconstitution after alpha-beta-depleted transplantation in children. Study-wide results and limits: Surviving thymic progenitors and recipient T cells were the source of high TCRbeta diversity at day 60 in some patients. Reported findings indicate that, about two months after transplant, alpha-beta T cells came from several hundred expanded clones, which were derived from non-depleted graft cells.

This clonotype appeared many times. As yet, its antigen is unknown. TCRbeta library construction was performed incorporating unique molecular identifiers. TCRdb reprocessed the PCR reads via MiXCR and lists one record per CDR3 protein. In the table there are hundreds of thousands of distinct CDR3 sequences, 23% of which are singletons. Sequencing used PBMCs, mostly from graft donor cells, obtained 360 days after TCRalphabeta/CD19-depleted stem cell transplant. This clonotype originated in a boy under two years old who had a stem cell transplant for acute myeloid leukemia, so the T cells may come from the graft donor.

The CDR3 loop reads CSASGHLDTGELFF. The CDR3 nucleotides are TGCAGTGCTTCGGGACACCTCGACACCGGGGAGCTGTTTTTT. The chain couples TRBV20-1 to TRBJ2-2, with a weak D call TRBD1 (6 bases). V was cut by 5 bases and J by 3 bases, with 13 bases left in between. CDR1 DFQATT and CDR2 SNEGSKA come from the germline V gene (reference sequence). This CDR3 has 14 residues.